This T cell receptor beta chain was documented in a study of T-cell reconstitution after alpha-beta-depleted transplantation in children. General study findings and limits: Surviving recipient T cells and thymic progenitors accounted for the high day-60 TCRbeta diversity observed in some patients. From newly produced T cells came most of the T-cell counts and diversity one year after transplant. About two months after transplant, alpha-beta T cells reportedly came from several hundred expanded graft clones.

This clonotype was counted ten times or more. Its specificity is not known. The CDR3 is 12 residues long. Germline V gives CDR1 SGHAT, CDR2 FQNNGV. V lost 5 bases, J lost 3 bases, and 7 bases lay in between. Using unique molecular identifiers, the investigators prepared the TCRbeta library. From the PCR reads, TCRdb called clonotypes with MiXCR, one entry per CDR3 protein. The data show 200,000 to 300,000 distinct CDR3 sequences, 8.2% seen once. This sequence originates from a male patient younger than 18 who had a stem cell transplant for acute lymphoblastic leukemia, so the T cells may come from the graft donor. Sequenced material: PBMCs, mostly from graft donor cells, taken 180 days after TCRalphabeta/CD19-depleted stem cell transplant. The V and J genes are TRBV11-2 and TRBJ2-5; possible D gene TRBD2, 6 bases. This CDR3 reads CASSGGKETQYF. CDR3 DNA: TGTGCCAGCAGCGGGGGGAAAGAGACCCAGTACTTC.